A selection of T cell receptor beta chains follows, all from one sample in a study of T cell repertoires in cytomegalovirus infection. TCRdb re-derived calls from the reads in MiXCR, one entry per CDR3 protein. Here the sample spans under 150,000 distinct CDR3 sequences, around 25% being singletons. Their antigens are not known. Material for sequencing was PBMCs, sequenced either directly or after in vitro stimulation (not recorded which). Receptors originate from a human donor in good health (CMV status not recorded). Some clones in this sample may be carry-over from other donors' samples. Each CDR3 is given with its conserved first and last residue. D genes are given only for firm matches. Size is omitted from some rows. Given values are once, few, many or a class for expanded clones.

CASSYPGQVMEAFF | TGTGCCAGCAGCTACCCGGGACAGGTGATGGAAGCTTTCTTT | TRBJ1-1 | . | TRBD1 | 14 | TRBV12-3/TRBV12-4
CASSGGWTQYF | TGTGCCAGCAGTGGGGGATGGACCCAGTACTTC | TRBJ2-5 | few | . | 11 | TRBV28
CASRGGPTETQYF | TGTGCCAGTAGAGGGGGACCCACGGAGACCCAGTACTTC | TRBJ2-5 | . | . | 13 | TRBV19
CASGLLAGGPHNEQFF | TGTGCTAGTGGTTTGCTAGCGGGAGGGCCCCACAATGAGCAGTTCTTC | TRBJ2-1 | many | TRBD2 | 16 | TRBV12-5
CAIADRGNEKLFF | TGTGCCATCGCGGACAGGGGGAATGAAAAACTGTTTTTT | TRBJ1-4 | many | TRBD1 | 13 | TRBV7-7
CASSQSTSANTGELFF | TGCGCCAGCAGCCAAAGTACTAGCGCGAACACCGGGGAGCTGTTTTTT | TRBJ2-2 | . | TRBD2 | 16 | TRBV4-1
CASSYWTGTSGRTQYF | TGTGCCAGCAGTTACTGGACTGGGACTAGCGGGAGGACCCAGTACTTC | TRBJ2-5 | few | TRBD2 | 16 | TRBV6-5
CASSWASVHYNEQFF | TGTGCCAGCAGCTGGGCTAGCGTTCACTACAATGAGCAGTTCTTC | TRBJ2-1 | . | . | 15 | TRBV5-4
CASTPDAFLGKLFF | TGTGCCAGCACCCCCGACGCCTTTTTGGGGAAACTGTTTTTT | TRBJ1-4 | many | . | 14 | TRBV12-3/TRBV12-4
CASSNPANYEQYF | TGCGCCAGCAGCAATCCCGCGAACTACGAGCAGTACTTC | TRBJ2-7 | . | . | 13 | TRBV5-1
CASSPRQGADEKLFF | TGTGCCAGCAGCCCACGACAGGGGGCTGATGAAAAACTGTTTTTT | TRBJ1-4 | many | TRBD1 | 15 | TRBV7-2
CASSPRLAALISYEQYF | TGTGCCAGCTCACCACGGCTAGCGGCGTTGATTTCCTACGAGCAGTACTTC | TRBJ2-7 | few | TRBD2 | 17 | TRBV18
CASSAPGTGVQPQHF | TGTGCCAGCAGTGCACCCGGGACAGGGGTTCAGCCCCAGCATTTT | TRBJ1-5 | . | TRBD1 | 15 | TRBV12-3/TRBV12-4
CASSLAQGAGPQHF | TGTGCCAGCAGTTTAGCGCAGGGGGCTGGGCCCCAGCATTTT | TRBJ1-5 | few | TRBD1 | 14 | TRBV12-3/TRBV12-4
CASSPTEGATDTQYF | TGTGCCAGCAGCCCCACTGAAGGAGCCACAGATACGCAGTATTTT | TRBJ2-3 | few | . | 15 | TRBV5-4
CASTRDRAPEAFF | TGTGCCAGCACCAGGGACAGGGCCCCTGAAGCTTTCTTT | TRBJ1-1 | few | TRBD1 | 13 | TRBV12-3/TRBV12-4
CASSPYTDTQYF | TGTGCCAGCAGCCCTTACACAGATACGCAGTATTTT | TRBJ2-3 | medium-sized | . | 12 | TRBV7-2
CASSRDRGQETQYF | TGTGCCAGCAGCCGAGACAGGGGGCAAGAGACCCAGTACTTC | TRBJ2-5 | many | TRBD1 | 14 | TRBV7-2
CASSYQFYEQYF | TGTGCCAGCAGTTATCAGTTCTACGAGCAGTACTTC | TRBJ2-7 | many | . | 12 | TRBV12-3/TRBV12-4
CASSLGTRGRPYNSPLHF | TGCGCCAGCAGCCTAGGAACCAGGGGACGCCCCTATAATTCACCCCTCCACTTT | TRBJ1-6 | few | . | 18 | TRBV5-1
CASSLSLLGQIQETQYF | TGTGCCAGCAGCTTAAGCCTCTTGGGACAGATACAAGAGACCCAGTACTTC | TRBJ2-5 | . | TRBD1 | 17 | TRBV7-2
CASSGTSGRGGELFF | TGTGCCAGTAGCGGGACTAGCGGGAGGGGCGGGGAGCTGTTTTTT | TRBJ2-2 | many | TRBD2 | 15 | TRBV19
CSARDPRGIQETQYF | TGCAGTGCTAGAGATCCCCGGGGAATCCAAGAGACCCAGTACTTC | TRBJ2-5 | . | . | 15 | TRBV20-1
CASSPRREEQYF | TGTGCCAGCAGCCCCCGAAGGGAAGAGCAGTACTTC | TRBJ2-7 | . | . | 12 | TRBV7-9
CASSYPAGGVDNEQFF | TGTGCCAGCAGCTACCCAGCGGGAGGAGTGGACAATGAGCAGTTCTTC | TRBJ2-1 | . | TRBD2 | 16 | TRBV7-8
CASTSLGNQPQHF | TGTGCCAGCACCTCGTTGGGCAATCAGCCCCAGCATTTT | TRBJ1-5 | . | . | 13 | TRBV12-3/TRBV12-4
CASRGSAKNIQYF | TGTGCCAGCAGGGGGTCAGCCAAAAACATTCAGTACTTC | TRBJ2-4 | . | . | 13 | TRBV12-3/TRBV12-4
CASSLAGQLYGYTF | TGTGCCAGCAGCTTGGCCGGACAACTCTATGGCTACACCTTC | TRBJ1-2 | few | . | 14 | TRBV5-4
CASSTDRGLYEQYF | TGTGCCAGCAGTACGGACAGGGGGCTTTACGAGCAGTACTTC | TRBJ2-7 | few | TRBD1 | 14 | TRBV27
CASSLADGPGAEYF | TGTGCCAGCAGCTTAGCTGACGGACCGGGAGCGGAGTACTTC | TRBJ2-7 | . | . | 14 | TRBV13
CASSFGTRVYNEQFF | TGTGCCAGCAGCTTTGGGACTAGGGTATACAATGAGCAGTTCTTC | TRBJ2-1 | . | TRBD2 | 15 | TRBV7-2